The 26 T cell receptor beta chains reported below all come from one sample, sequenced in a study of somatic mutations in cytotoxic T cells in rheumatoid arthritis. Clones were read by immunoSEQ multiplex PCR, and TCRdb kept only the in-frame ones, dropping some. The sample consists of about 10,000 clones, roughly 90% of them appearing once. The sample comprised CD4+ T cells sorted from blood. The source is a woman between 18 and 29 years old with rheumatoid arthritis.

This rearrangement joins TRBV7-6 to TRBJ1-4; 8 bases agree with TRBD1. The CDR3 is 15 residues long. Germline values: CDR1 SGHVS, CDR2 FNYEAQ. J gave up 6 bases and V 5 bases, and 8 bases lay outside the gene matches. CDR3 sequence reads: CASSAHGQGHEKLFF. The CDR3 DNA reads TGTGCCAGCAGCGCGCACGGACAGGGCCATGAAAAACTGTTTTTT.

The chain is built from TRBV28 and TRBJ2-7, with D perhaps matching TRBD1 (6 bases). Trimming shortened V by 2 bases and J by 3 bases, and 14 bases separated the two germline ends. CDR1 and CDR2 (germline): MDHEN, SYDVKM. The CDR3 runs 15 residues. CDR3 residues: CASSLASRGFYEQYF. CDR3 DNA: TGTGCCAGCAGTTTAGCCTCCAGGGGATTCTACGAGCAGTACTTC. Full variable domain (remainder filled in from reference TRBV28 and TRBJ2-7): DVKVTQSSRYLVKRTGEKVFLECVQDMDHENMFWYRQDPGLGLRLIYFSYDVKMKEKGDIPEGYSVSREKKERFSLILESASTNQTSMYLCASSLASRGFYEQYFGPGTRLTVT.

The chain carries TRBV29-1 and TRBJ2-2; the D gene is possibly TRBD2 (7 bases). CDR1 and CDR2 (germline): SQVTM, ANQGSEA. The CDR3 runs 15 residues. The V end lost 8 bases, the J end lost 0 bases, and 16 bases lay between the germline ends. The CDR3 here is CSHREGGANTGELFF. The CDR3 nucleotides read TGCAGCCACCGGGAAGGGGGGGCGAACACCGGGGAGCTGTTTTTT.

The J gene is TRBJ1-5, the V gene TRBV21-1; the table's TRBD1 call for D was not verified on the DNA. TRBV21-1 is a pseudogene locus. This CDR3 has 19 amino acids. CDR3 sequence reads: CASSKLPQEPYYSNQPQHF. The DNA for the CDR3 is TGTGCCAGCAGCAAACTTCCACAGGAGCCGTACTATAGCAATCAGCCCCAGCATTTT.

The chain is built from TRBV12-5 and TRBJ1-2; 8 nucleotides line up with TRBD1. The CDR3 is made up of 13 amino acids. Germline loops: CDR1 LGHNT, CDR2 FRNRAP. The J segment lost 2 bases and the V segment lost 6 bases, leaving 2 bases of the junction unmatched. The CDR3 loop is CASGGTGNYGYTF. DNA of the CDR3: TGTGCTAGTGGCGGGACAGGCAACTATGGCTACACCTTC.

For the CDR3, the DNA is TGTGCCAGCAGCCCACTCCCGGGGGTAGCTACAGATACGCAGTATTTT. It yields the protein CASSPLPGVATDTQYF. The chain employs TRBV11-2 and TRBJ2-3; tentative D call: TRBD2 (6 bases). V dropped 5 bases and J dropped 3 bases, with 18 bases sitting between them. CDR3 size: 16 residues. In germline, CDR1 is SGHAT, CDR2 FQNNGV.

This clone appeared a few times. The chain links TRBV6-6 to TRBJ2-7; TRBD1 aligns across 9 bases. With 4 bases clipped from V and 5 bases from J, the junction kept 9 bases outside the gene matches. The germline gives CDR1 MNHNY, CDR2 SVGAGI (reference sequence). The CDR3 runs 15 residues. The CDR3, as DNA: TGTGCCAGCAGTTCTCTCGGGACAGGGAGGAACGAGCAGTACTTC. It yields the protein CASSSLGTGRNEQYF.

The chain links TRBV27 to TRBJ2-2; 12 bases map to TRBD2. The CDR3 contains 16 residues. Germline-derived CDR1 and CDR2 are MNHEY and SMNVEV (reference sequence). Trimming at V came to 5 bases and at J to 3 bases, leaving 4 bases not matched to a gene. The CDR3 loop reads CASSTSGRPYTGELFF. The CDR3 region has the DNA TGTGCCAGCAGTACTAGCGGGAGGCCCTACACCGGGGAGCTGTTTTTT.

This rearrangement joins TRBV9 to TRBJ1-3; no reliable D call. V lost 0 bases and J lost 0, with 13 bases in between. Germline V lookup: CDR1 SGDLS, CDR2 YYNGEE. There are 17 residues in the CDR3. This CDR3 reads CASSVEGAPFSGNTIYF. CDR3 nucleotide sequence: TGTGCCAGCAGCGTAGAAGGAGCCCCCTTCTCTGGAAACACCATATATTTT.

This clone occurred a few times. V usage is TRBV4-3 and J usage is TRBJ2-3; D unclear. The CDR3 sequence is 15 residues long. V dropped 0 bases and J dropped 1 base, with 8 bases sitting between them. Germline loops: CDR1 LGHNA, CDR2 YSLEER. CDR3 residues: CASSQEARGTDTQYF. In DNA form, the CDR3 reads TGCGCCAGCAGCCAAGAGGCTAGAGGCACAGATACGCAGTATTTT.

This chain uses TRBV29-1 with TRBJ2-3, with TRBD1 matching 9 bases. J was trimmed by 1 base and V by 6 bases; bases with no gene match: 20. This CDR3 is built from 19 residues. CDR1 SQVTM and CDR2 ANQGSEA come from the germline V gene. The CDR3, as DNA: TGCAGCGTCACCCCCCGGGGACAGGGTTTACGGTGGGGCACAGATACGCAGTATTTT. Translated: CSVTPRGQGLRWGTDTQYF.

This clone was picked up one time. This rearrangement joins TRBV2 to TRBJ2-3; D is unresolved. The germline V and J ends were trimmed by 4 bases and 4 bases, with 12 bases remaining between them. The V gene's germline CDR1 is SNHLY and CDR2 FYNNEI. The CDR3 is made up of 14 amino acids. The CDR3 here is CASSGQVVADTQYF. CDR3 in DNA: TGTGCCAGCAGTGGGCAGGTCGTAGCAGATACGCAGTATTTT.

This rearrangement joins TRBV5-1 to TRBJ2-3, with 7 bases aligning to TRBD2. After removal of 2 bases from V and 1 base from J, the junction contained 10 bases not matched to a gene. The CDR3 extends over 17 amino acids. Germline V lookup: CDR1 SGHRS, CDR2 YFSETQ. CDR3 nucleotide sequence: TGCGCCAGCAGCTTAATAACGGGTGGGGGGGGCACAGATACGCAGTATTTT. The encoded protein is CASSLITGGGGTDTQYF. Full variable domain (missing parts from reference TRBV5-1 and TRBJ2-3): KAGVTQTPRYLIKTRGQQVTLSCSPISGHRSVSWYQQTPGQGLQFLFEYFSETQRNKGNFPGRFSGRQFSNSRSEMNVSTLELGDSALYLCASSLITGGGGTDTQYFGPGTRLTVL.

V usage is TRBV19 and J usage is TRBJ2-3; TRBD1 is a possible D gene (5 bases). The ends were cut back, 5 bases at V and 3 bases at J, with 18 bases in the middle. This CDR3 contains 16 residues. Germline V CDR1 and CDR2: LNHDA, SQIVND (reference sequence). The CDR3 here is CASSPRSGKGTDTQYF. The CDR3 DNA follows: TGTGCCAGTAGTCCCCGTAGTGGAAAGGGGACAGATACGCAGTATTTT.

This chain joins TRBV7-2 and TRBJ1-4, with a tentative D call TRBD1 (5 bases). Trimming stripped 6 bases from V and 0 bases from J, with 5 bases between. CDR3 length: 13 residues. Germline V gene sequence: CDR1 SGHTA, CDR2 FQGNSA. DNA for the CDR3: TGTGCCAGCAGACAGGCAACTAATGAAAAACTGTTTTTT. Encoded protein: CASRQATNEKLFF.

V and J are TRBV29-1 and TRBJ2-5; a weak D match, TRBD1 (6 bases). This CDR3 contains 13 residues. The V gene lost 6 bases and the J gene lost 5 bases, with 16 bases spanning the gap. The V gene's germline CDR1 is SQVTM and CDR2 ANQGSEA. The CDR3 loop reads CSVARGIVETQYF. DNA of the CDR3: TGCAGCGTCGCCAGGGGAATTGTGGAGACCCAGTACTTC.

To note about this clone: The junction departs from the called germline gene at one end, perhaps through a read error. The chain recombines TRBV27 with TRBJ1-4; TRBD1 aligns across 7 bases. In germline, CDR1 is MNHEY, CDR2 SMNVEV (reference sequence). The CDR3 spans 14 residues. In DNA, the CDR3 is TGTGCCAGCAGTTCGGGACAGCCGAATGAAAAACTGCTTTTT. Its protein product is CASSSGQPNEKLLF. The full variable domain, with the rest looked up from reference TRBV27 and TRBJ1-4, is EAQVTQNPRYLITVTGKKLTVTCSQNMNHEYMSWYRQDPGLGLRQIYYSMNVEVTDKGDVPEGYKVSRKEKRNFPLILESPSPNQTSLYFCASSSGQPNEKLLFGSGTQLSVL.

CDR3 nucleotides: TGTGCCAGCAGCCTCAGCGCCTACGAGCAGTACTTC. It codes for CASSLSAYEQYF. This chain links TRBV7-9 with TRBJ2-7, with D unresolved. Germline values: CDR1 SEHNR, CDR2 FQNEAQ (reference sequence). The CDR3 extends over 12 amino acids. Trimming removed 5 bases at V and 2 bases at J, with 7 bases between.

The chain recombines TRBV5-1 with TRBJ2-5; 15 positions agree with TRBD2. The V gene's germline CDR1 is SGHRS and CDR2 YFSETQ. There are 16 residues in the CDR3. V lost 3 bases, J lost 5 bases, and 5 bases stayed unmatched. The CDR3, as DNA: TGCGCCAGCAGCTCTTGGACTAGCGGGAGGGATGAGACCCAGTACTTC. It specifies CASSSWTSGRDETQYF.

This chain links TRBV19 with TRBJ1-1, with D tentatively TRBD1 (5 bases). The length of the CDR3 is 14 residues. With 0 bases removed from V and 11 bases from J, the gap between germline ends came to 16 bases. Germline lookup yields CDR1 LNHDA and CDR2 SQIVND (reference sequence). In DNA, the CDR3 is TGTGCCAGTAGTATAGAGCTGGGACTCACTGCGGCTTTCTTT. Translation: CASSIELGLTAAFF.

The chain joins TRBV19 to TRBJ1-6; no clear D gene. CDR1 is LNHDA, CDR2 SQIVND, per germline (reference sequence). This CDR3 has 15 residues. V lost 1 base and J 8 bases, leaving 12 bases between the germline ends. CDR3 DNA: TGTGCCAGTAGTATAGGGCCCTCTTCCGATTCACCCCTCCACTTT. Translating it yields CASSIGPSSDSPLHF.

CDR3 sequence reads: CASSQETGGNYGYTF. In nucleotides, the CDR3 is TGCGCCAGCAGCCAAGAAACAGGTGGAAACTATGGCTACACCTTC. The chain uses TRBV4-1 and TRBJ1-2; D is possibly TRBD1 (5 bases). CDR3 length equals 15 residues. V lost 0 bases and J lost 2, with 10 bases in between. Germline values: CDR1 MGHRA, CDR2 YSYEKL.

The chain employs TRBV11-2 and TRBJ2-3; a weak D match, TRBD1 (6 bases). Germline V lookup: CDR1 SGHAT, CDR2 FQNNGV. The CDR3 totals 14 residues. Trimming stripped 5 bases from V and 5 bases from J, with 14 bases between. The CDR3: CASSLGQTGDTQYF. In DNA, the CDR3 is TGTGCCAGCAGCCTAGGACAGACGGGAGATACGCAGTATTTT.

This rearrangement joins TRBV19 to TRBJ1-5; D gene unclear. Per the germline V gene, CDR1 is LNHDA and CDR2 is SQIVND (reference sequence). The CDR3 sequence is 15 residues long. The V and J ends lost 6 bases and 0 bases respectively, with 12 bases between them. The CDR3 is CASSQQISSNQPQHF. Written as DNA, the CDR3 is TGTGCCAGTAGCCAACAGATCAGTAGCAATCAGCCCCAGCATTTT.

This chain links TRBV5-1 with TRBJ1-1, with a tentative D call TRBD1 (5 bases). Germline CDR1 and CDR2: SGHRS and YFSETQ. Trimming cost V 0 bases and J 3 bases, with 12 bases left between them. The CDR3 loop spans 15 amino acids. The CDR3 is CASSLVTLGDTEAFF. CDR3 DNA sequence: TGCGCCAGCAGCTTGGTGACTCTAGGGGACACTGAAGCTTTCTTT.

This clone was observed a single time. The chain uses TRBV9 and TRBJ2-2; TRBD1 matches 8 bases. The length of the CDR3 is 17 residues. J was trimmed by 2 bases and V by 1 base; bases with no gene match: 7. Germline CDR1 SGDLS, CDR2 YYNGEE. CDR3: CASSVYTGTGNTGELFF. The CDR3 DNA reads as TGTGCCAGCAGCGTATATACCGGGACAGGCAACACCGGGGAGCTGTTTTTT.